Listed here is a single TCR beta chain. The data were taken from a study of blood T cell repertoires in COVID-19. Study context: Sites across the United States, Italy and Spain contributed samples from acute and convalescent COVID-19. In each case, the material was cDNA or gDNA derived from T cells, B-cell-depleted T cells, or PBMCs.

Assay: immunoSEQ multiplex PCR; the TCRdb copy retains only in-frame clones and omits some. Here the sample spans under 300,000 clones, around 89% being singletons. Germline assignment: CDR1 MGHRA and CDR2 YSYEKL. The CDR3 sequence is 14 residues long. The V end was cut by 3 bases, the J end by 4 bases, with 9 bases between. The clonotype comes from a woman aged 40 to 50 who had recovered from COVID-19. The rearrangement uses TRBV4-1 and TRBJ1-4; unclear D gene. Sequencing was performed on peripheral blood. CDR3 DNA sequence: TGCGCCAGCAGCCAGGGCCCTCTTAATGAAAAACTGTTTTTT. Encoded protein: CASSQGPLNEKLFF.